The rows below give T cell receptor beta chains drawn from one sample of a study of T cell repertoires in cytomegalovirus infection. Their antigens remain unidentified. TCRdb passed the reads through MiXCR, listing each CDR3 protein once. Found here are 450,000 to 550,000 distinct CDR3 sequences, about two fifths of them singletons; the top ten hold approximately 40%. This specimen consisted of cultured PBMCs, obtained from culture after CMV antigen stimulation. The receptors come from a human donor in good health (CMV status not recorded). Some clones in this sample may be carry-over from other donors' samples. Each CDR3 is given without its conserved first and last residue.

v_call cdr3_aa
TRBV7-2 ANRGPYTGELF
TRBV7-9 ASSQGDRDLSSPLH
TRBV7-2 ASSLVRGTAEAF
TRBV7-2 ASSSTTADGTQY
TRBV7-8 ASRLAGMIGEQF
TRBV27 ASSLKSVVAGANEQF
TRBV7-8 ASSLNPWTGTNYGYT
TRBV7-2 ASSLELAGSQETQY
TRBV12-5 ASGLGGGSYEQY
TRBV11-2 ASSLDLYDNEQF
TRBV7-8 ASSPSENQPQH
TRBV7-2 ASSPRAGTEYEQY
TRBV5-4 ASTEDRDETQY
TRBV11-2 ASVWGALGELF
TRBV28 ASSHRTGGFHEQY
TRBV7-2 ASSHTLSTDTQY
TRBV19 ASSIKGVPEQF
TRBV7-8 ASSSSGGQAQH
TRBV7-4 ATGGDRGHTEAF
TRBV18 ASSPWLDLSTDTQY
TRBV28 ASSLGRGVNTEAF
TRBV7-2 ASSRARETQY